The entry that follows covers one T cell receptor beta chain sequence. This entry is derived from a study of shared clonotypes between healthy human individuals. Germline loops: CDR1 SGHTA, CDR2 FQGNSA. V lost 5 bases, J lost 9 bases, and 7 bases stayed unmatched. The CDR3 is 15 amino acids. How the authors handled the data: Quality scores were absent from the junction-only immunoSEQ sequences, so filtering differed. Assay: immunoSEQ multiplex PCR; the TCRdb copy retains only in-frame clones and omits some. That table gives V, J and clone size, and the DNA gave D and trimming. The data hold around 2.1 million clones, with roughly 95% observed a single time.

Sequencing was carried out using naive CD4+ T cells sorted from blood. The subset denotes: CD45RA+ positively selected. The receptor was isolated from a man aged 18 to 29 in good health. This chain joins TRBV7-2 and TRBJ2-1, with 13 bases identical to TRBD2. The CDR3 loop is CASSLRTSGSTEQFF. DNA of the CDR3: TGTGCCAGCAGCCTGCGGACTAGCGGGAGTACTGAGCAGTTCTTC.